This T cell receptor beta chain stems from a study of blood T cell repertoires in COVID-19 (TCRdb year 2020). Turning to the overall study: Collaborator samples came from the United States, Italy and Spain and covered acute and convalescent phases of COVID-19. Deeply sampled blood TCRbeta repertoires from subjects exposed to, actively infected with, or recovered from COVID-19 were included in the dataset. Samples were obtained from the ongoing ImmuneRACE study (first 160 participants) and from 950 to 1,500 subjects provided by 6 global collaborators. HLA class I and class II types, where available, came from metadata supplied by the sample provider rather than from assay-based typing. The repertoires were made available in a free public database intended to serve as a resource for research on the immune response to SARS-CoV-2. A de-identified subject ID, COVID-19 status, age in years and sex were almost always included in the sample metadata. The material from the prospective study consisted of cDNA or gDNA derived from T cells, B-cell-depleted T cells, or PBMCs. The investigation overall reported the following: The quantity of clinical and demographic metadata differed by source and by participant and was supplied without curation.

Trimming leaves V shorter by 6 bases and J shorter by 5 bases, with the junction holding 7 bases beyond the gene matches. The germline V gene specifies MNHEY as CDR1 and SVGAGI as CDR2. The CDR3 contains 15 residues, cysteine and phenylalanine counted. The retained sequence is limited to the CDR3, 45 bases, with the frame set at the first base. In the case of this clone: Its antigen specificity is not known. Per-nucleotide qualities are absent, and no much larger clonotype sits a single base away.

TCRbeta CDR3 regions were amplified from genomic DNA by means of the immunoSEQ Assay, a bias-controlled multiplex PCR. On the study's bioinformatics: Within the assay, amplification of reference gene primers was used to estimate how many nucleated cells each sample contained. To quantify the absolute abundance of each unique TCRbeta CDR3 rearrangement, sequence reads were collapsed and filtered. For each sample, productive Simpson clonality was calculated by taking the square root of Simpson's diversity index across productive rearrangements. TCRdb took this table from immuneACCESS and kept in-frame rearrangements with V and J called. Such tables lack part of the clones; where checked against another copy, unresolved V genes explain under half of the gap, and the rest is unexplained. V, J and clone size derive from that table, while D and trimming were established from the DNA sequence. Across this sample there are 30,000 or so clones, with over 75% seen only once. The ten largest clonotypes hold 7% to 10% of the sample.

Whole blood was collected in K2EDTA tubes by collaborating institutions according to the institutions' own protocols. For TCRbeta analysis, collaborators shipped samples in one of three forms: frozen whole blood, isolated PBMCs, or DNA extracted from either of those sample types. The sequence is built from TRBV6-5 and TRBJ2-5; TRBD2 matches 12 bases in the middle. The source of this sequence is a man older than 75 with active COVID-19. The sample taken for sequencing was peripheral blood. The nucleotide sequence reads TGTGCCAGCAGGATGACTAGCGGGGGCGGGGAGACCCAGTACTTC. It encodes CASRMTSGGGETQYF.